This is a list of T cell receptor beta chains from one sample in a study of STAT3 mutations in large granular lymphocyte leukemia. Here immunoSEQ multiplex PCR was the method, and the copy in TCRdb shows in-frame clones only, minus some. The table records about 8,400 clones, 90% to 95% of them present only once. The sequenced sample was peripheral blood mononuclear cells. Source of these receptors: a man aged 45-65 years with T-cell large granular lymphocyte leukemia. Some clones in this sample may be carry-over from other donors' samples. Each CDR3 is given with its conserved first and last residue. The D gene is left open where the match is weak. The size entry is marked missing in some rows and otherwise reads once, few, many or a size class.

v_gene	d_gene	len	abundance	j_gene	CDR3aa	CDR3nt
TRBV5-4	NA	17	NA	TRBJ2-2	CASSLAGRGHGTGELFF	TGTGCCAGCAGCTTGGCCGGCAGGGGACACGGCACCGGGGAGCTGTTTTTT
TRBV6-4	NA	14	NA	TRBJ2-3	CASSDGGGADTQYF	TGTGCCAGCAGTGACGGGGGGGGCGCAGATACGCAGTATTTT
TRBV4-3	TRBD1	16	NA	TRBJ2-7	CASSQEGQGAVYEQYF	TGCGCCAGCAGCCAAGAGGGACAGGGGGCCGTTTACGAGCAGTACTTC
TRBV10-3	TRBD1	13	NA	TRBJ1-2	CAITEGGRYGYTF	TGTGCCATCACCGAAGGGGGCCGCTATGGCTACACCTTC
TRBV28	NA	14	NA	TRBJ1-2	CASSLSGGGWGYTF	TGTGCCAGCAGTTTATCGGGGGGCGGTTGGGGCTACACCTTC
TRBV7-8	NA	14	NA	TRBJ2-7	CASSFPGGFREQYF	TGTGCCAGCAGCTTCCCCGGGGGATTTCGAGAGCAGTACTTC
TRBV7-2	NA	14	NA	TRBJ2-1	CASSFQQLVNEQFF	TGTGCCAGCAGCTTTCAACAGTTGGTGAATGAGCAGTTCTTC
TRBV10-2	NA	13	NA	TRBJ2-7	CASSQSNRYEQYF	TGCGCCAGCAGTCAGAGTAATAGGTACGAGCAGTACTTC
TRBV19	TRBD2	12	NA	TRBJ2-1	CASSYSSGVKFF	TGTGCCAGTAGTTACTCTAGCGGGGTGAAGTTCTTC
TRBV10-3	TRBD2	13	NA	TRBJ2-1	CAASSGVRDEQFF	TGTGCCGCTTCTAGCGGGGTGAGGGATGAGCAGTTCTTC
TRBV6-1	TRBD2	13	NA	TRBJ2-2	CASRGTSGGELFF	TGTGCCAGCAGGGGGACTAGCGGCGGGGAGCTGTTTTTT
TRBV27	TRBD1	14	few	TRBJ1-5	CASSYRGNGQPQHF	TGTGCCAGCAGCTACAGGGGGAACGGTCAGCCCCAGCATTTT
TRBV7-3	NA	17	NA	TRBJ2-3	CASSSTRGGIFTDTQYF	TGTGCCAGCAGCTCCACCAGGGGAGGTATCTTCACAGATACGCAGTATTTT
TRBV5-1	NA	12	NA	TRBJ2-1	CASSPTSNEQFF	TGCGCCAGCAGCCCGACTAGCAATGAGCAGTTCTTC
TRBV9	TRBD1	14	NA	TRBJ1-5	CASSAQGAGQPQHF	TGTGCCAGCAGCGCACAGGGGGCAGGTCAGCCCCAGCATTTT
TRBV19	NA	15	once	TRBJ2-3	CASTSGGGITDTQYF	NA